This T cell receptor (beta chain) was observed in a study of T cell repertoires in cytomegalovirus infection. Study-level information: In public TCR beta signatures, there were indications of both CMV infection and matching HLA type.

TCRdb reprocessed the reads with MiXCR, giving one entry per CDR3 protein. The data show 450,000 to 550,000 distinct CDR3 sequences, with approximately 16% seen just once and more than 20% held by the top ten. Study results and limitations: Cumulative public TCR beta family frequency identified CMV carriers with the relevant HLA. CMV-specific TCR beta clonotypes restricted by HLA-C were the ones dominating the ex vivo response.

Germline CDR1 DFQATT, CDR2 SNEGSKA (reference sequence). J gave up 5 bases and V 6 bases, and 10 bases lay outside the gene matches. This CDR3 has 14 amino acids. Worth noting for this clonotype: As yet, its antigen is unknown.

The TCR comes from a human donor in good health (CMV status not recorded). Some clones in this sample may be carry-over from other donors' samples. The sample was CD8+ T cells from PBMCs. This rearrangement joins TRBV20-1 to TRBJ1-5; TRBD1 agrees at 7 bases. CDR3 sequence reads: CSAWGDRVDQPQHF. CDR3 bases: TGCAGTGCCTGGGGAGACAGGGTGGATCAGCCCCAGCATTTT.